The 11 T cell receptor beta chains listed next were all sequenced from one sample in a study of CD8 T cells in ankylosing spondylitis. Broader study findings: A motif in TCR beta, a set of 8 or 9 highly homologous variants, appeared characteristic of ankylosing spondylitis blood.

No antigen has been assigned to these receptors. Each CDR3 protein gets one entry after TCRdb re-called the 5' RACE reads with MiXCR. The sample contains fewer than 250,000 distinct CDR3 sequences, approximately 20% of which appear only once. The sequencing sample was made of blood, either unsorted or a sorted T cell fraction (not recorded which). All receptors derive from a male donor with ankylosing spondylitis.

This clonotype was counted a few times. The chain carries TRBV27 and TRBJ1-1; D gene unclear. CDR3 length: 14 residues. CDR1 MNHEY and CDR2 SMNVEV come from the germline V gene (reference sequence). V was cut by 0 bases and J by 6 bases, with 11 bases left in between. The CDR3 sequence is CASSLSGSAAEAFF. The CDR3 DNA is TGTGCCAGCAGTTTATCCGGGTCTGCCGCTGAAGCTTTCTTT.

Here the CDR3 DNA reads TGTGCCAGCAGCTTAGCCCCTGCCGAGTGGGACACTGAAGCTTTCTTT. Residues: CASSLAPAEWDTEAFF. This chain joins TRBV7-9 and TRBJ1-1; the D is unclear. The CDR3 contains 16 residues. The germline gives CDR1 SEHNR, CDR2 FQNEAQ (reference sequence). Trimming pared 0 bases from V and 3 bases from J, leaving 14 bases between.

The gene calls are TRBV7-8 and TRBJ2-7; D may be TRBD2 (6 bases). Trimming stripped 2 bases from V and 2 bases from J, with 7 bases between. Germline CDR1 reads SGHVS; CDR2 reads FQNEAQ. CDR3 length: 13 residues. This CDR3 reads CASSLRTTYEQYF. CDR3 in DNA: TGTGCCAGCAGCTTACGGACTACCTACGAGCAGTACTTC.

This clonotype was found a few times. This rearrangement joins TRBV12-3 or TRBV12-4 to TRBJ2-5; 7 bases map to TRBD1. V was clipped by 9 bases and J by 2 bases; unmatched bases: 3. The CDR3 has 12 residues. CDR3 residues: CARQGQQETQYF. CDR3 sequence (DNA): TGTGCCAGACAGGGACAGCAAGAGACCCAGTACTTC.

V and J are TRBV24-1 and TRBJ2-5; D gene ambiguous. The CDR3 runs 13 residues. Germline values: CDR1 KGHDR, CDR2 SFDVKD. Trimming took 0 bases from V and 1 from J, leaving 2 bases between them. The CDR3 here is CATSDLSQETQYF. CDR3 sequence (DNA): TGTGCCACCAGTGATTTGAGCCAAGAGACCCAGTACTTC.

This clonotype was seen a few times. The genes are TRBV12-3 or TRBV12-4 and TRBJ2-1, with 7 bases aligning to TRBD2. V lost 6 bases, J lost 7 bases, and 15 bases stayed unmatched. This CDR3 comprises 16 residues. CDR3 DNA: TGTGCCAGCAGCGATGTGATGGCGGGAGTCGAAAATGAGCAGTTCTTC. Its translation is CASSDVMAGVENEQFF.

The chain is built from TRBV27 and TRBJ2-7; 13 bases fit TRBD2. The trim removed 5 bases at V and 4 bases at J, leaving 5 bases unmatched. The CDR3 sequence is 15 residues long. The germline CDR1 and CDR2 sequences are MNHEY and SMNVEV (reference sequence). Here the CDR3 DNA reads TGTGCCAGCAGTCCCGGGACTAGCGGGATGTACGAGCAGTACTTC. As protein: CASSPGTSGMYEQYF.

This clonotype was found a few times. The V and J genes are TRBV29-1 and TRBJ2-3; D possibly corresponds to TRBD1 (5 bases). The CDR3 sequence is 11 residues long. Germline CDR1 SQVTM, CDR2 ANQGSEA. V was pared by 7 bases and J by 2 bases, with 7 bases between. The CDR3 reads CSATDTDTQYF. CDR3 nucleotides: TGCAGCGCGACAGACACAGATACGCAGTATTTT.

This clonotype was seen a few times. The genes are TRBV4-1 and TRBJ2-1; 8 bases match TRBD2. Germline lookup yields CDR1 MGHRA and CDR2 YSYEKL. V gave up 3 bases and J gave up 2 bases; unmatched junction bases: 9. The CDR3 runs 17 residues. CDR3 residues: CASSHEFSGAAYNEQFF. The CDR3 coding sequence is TGCGCCAGCAGCCATGAGTTTAGCGGGGCCGCCTACAATGAGCAGTTCTTC.

This clonotype appeared a few times. The V gene is TRBV5-5, the J gene TRBJ2-3; no clear D. CDR1 and CDR2 from the germline V gene are SGHKS and YYEKEE (reference sequence). Between the trimmed V and J ends, which lost 5 bases and 0 bases, there was a span of 13 bases. CDR3 length: 15 residues. Written as DNA, the CDR3 is TGTGCCAGCAGTCTGATCCCTTATAGCACAGATACGCAGTATTTT. Protein product: CASSLIPYSTDTQYF.

This clonotype was detected only a few times. The chain combines TRBV6-5 with TRBJ1-2, with unresolved D. The germline CDR1 and CDR2 sequences are MNHEY and SVGAGI. Trimming left V 0 bases short and J 3 bases short, with 11 bases between. This CDR3 contains 15 residues. The CDR3 spells CASSYSSGEYYGYTF. CDR3 DNA sequence: TGTGCCAGCAGTTACTCATCAGGAGAGTACTATGGCTACACCTTC.